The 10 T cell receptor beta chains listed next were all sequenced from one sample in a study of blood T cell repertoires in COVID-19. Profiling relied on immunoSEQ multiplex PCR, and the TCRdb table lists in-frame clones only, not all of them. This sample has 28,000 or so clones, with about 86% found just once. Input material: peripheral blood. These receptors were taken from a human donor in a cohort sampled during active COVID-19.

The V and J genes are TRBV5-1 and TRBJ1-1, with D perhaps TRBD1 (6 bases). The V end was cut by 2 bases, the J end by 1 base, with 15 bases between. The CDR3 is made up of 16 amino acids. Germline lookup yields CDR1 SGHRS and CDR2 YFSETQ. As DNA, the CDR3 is TGCGCCAGCAGCTTAGCTGCCCAGACAGGGAACACTGAAGCTTTCTTT. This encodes CASSLAAQTGNTEAFF.

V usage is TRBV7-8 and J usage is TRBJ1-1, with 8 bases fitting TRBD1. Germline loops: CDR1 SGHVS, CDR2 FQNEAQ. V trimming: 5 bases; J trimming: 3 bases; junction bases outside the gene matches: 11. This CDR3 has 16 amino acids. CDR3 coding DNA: TGTGCCAGCAGCCGCTACTCGACAGGGGCGGACACTGAAGCTTTCTTT. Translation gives CASSRYSTGADTEAFF.

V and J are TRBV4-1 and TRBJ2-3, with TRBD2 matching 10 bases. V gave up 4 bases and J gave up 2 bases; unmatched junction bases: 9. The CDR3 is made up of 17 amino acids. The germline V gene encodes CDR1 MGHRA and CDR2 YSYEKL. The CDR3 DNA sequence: TGCGCCAGCAGCCGCCGGAGTAGCGGGGGGTACACAGATACGCAGTATTTT. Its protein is CASSRRSSGGYTDTQYF.

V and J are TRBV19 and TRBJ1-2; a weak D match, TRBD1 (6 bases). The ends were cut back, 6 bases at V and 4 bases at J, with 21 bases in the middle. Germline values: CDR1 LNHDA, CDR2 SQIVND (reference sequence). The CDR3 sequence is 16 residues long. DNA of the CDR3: TGTGCCAGTAGAGCCGACGGGGGGGGCTCGGGCTATGGCTACACCTTC. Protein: CASRADGGGSGYGYTF.

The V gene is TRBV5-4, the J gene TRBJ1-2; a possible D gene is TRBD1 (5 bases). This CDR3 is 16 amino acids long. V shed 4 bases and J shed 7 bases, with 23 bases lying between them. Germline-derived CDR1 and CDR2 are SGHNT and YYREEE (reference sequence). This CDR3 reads CASSLPGGGWNGGYTF. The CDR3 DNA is TGTGCCAGCAGCCTACCGGGGGGAGGCTGGAATGGTGGCTACACCTTC.

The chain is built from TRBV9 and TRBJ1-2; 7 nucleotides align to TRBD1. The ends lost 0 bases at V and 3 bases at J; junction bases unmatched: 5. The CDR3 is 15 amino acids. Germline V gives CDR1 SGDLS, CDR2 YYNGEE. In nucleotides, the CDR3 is TGTGCCAGCAGCGTAGAACCAGGGGGACACTATGGCTACACCTTC. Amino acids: CASSVEPGGHYGYTF.

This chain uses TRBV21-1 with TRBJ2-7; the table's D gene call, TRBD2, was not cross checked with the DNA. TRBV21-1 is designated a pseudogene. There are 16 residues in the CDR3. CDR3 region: CASSKAEHLMRDEQYF. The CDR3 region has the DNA TGTGCCAGCAGCAAAGCGGAGCACCTAATGAGGGACGAGCAGTACTTC.

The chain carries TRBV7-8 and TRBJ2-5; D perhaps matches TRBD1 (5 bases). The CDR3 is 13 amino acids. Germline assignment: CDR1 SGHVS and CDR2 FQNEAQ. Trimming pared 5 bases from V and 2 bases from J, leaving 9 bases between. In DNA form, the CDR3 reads TGTGCCAGCAGCACGACAGTACAAGAGACCCAGTACTTC. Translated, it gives CASSTTVQETQYF.

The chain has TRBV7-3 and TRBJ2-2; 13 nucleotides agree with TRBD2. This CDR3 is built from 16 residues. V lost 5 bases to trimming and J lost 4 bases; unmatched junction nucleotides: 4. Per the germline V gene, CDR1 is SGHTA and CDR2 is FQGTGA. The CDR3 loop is CASSETSGGPTGELFF. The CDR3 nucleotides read TGTGCCAGCAGCGAGACTAGCGGGGGGCCCACCGGGGAGCTGTTTTTT.

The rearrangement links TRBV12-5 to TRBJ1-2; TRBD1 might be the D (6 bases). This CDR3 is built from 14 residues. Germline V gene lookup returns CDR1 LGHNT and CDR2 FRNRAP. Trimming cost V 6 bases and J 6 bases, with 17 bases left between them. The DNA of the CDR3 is TGTGCTAGTGGATACTCGGACAGCCTAAATGGCTACACCTTC. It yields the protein CASGYSDSLNGYTF.